The 10 T cell receptor beta chains below all came from one sample that was sequenced in a study of human T cells and chemical hapten exposure. MiXCR, run by TCRdb on the RACE reads, gives a single entry per CDR3 protein. This sample yields tens of thousands of distinct CDR3 sequences, of which approximately 11% are seen a single time; 1.1% belongs to the top ten. Time point of the sample: patch test 3, about 24 weeks after DPC sensitization. Specified treatment: therapeutic diphenylcyclopropenone sensitization with weekly scalp DPC. The specimen was whole blood, collected in connection with sensitization to the hapten diphenylcyclopropenone (DPC). The receptor set was obtained from a young woman with alopecia areata. Some clones in this sample may be carry-over from other donors' samples.

This clonotype has more than one count but fewer than ten. The CDR3 bases are TGTGCCAGCAGCATGGACAGGTCTAAAAACATTCAGTACTTC. Residues: CASSMDRSKNIQYF. The chain links TRBV2 to TRBJ2-4, with 7 bases fitting TRBD1. Trimming cost V 6 bases and J 4 bases; bases outside gene matches: 6. Looked up from germline, CDR1 is SNHLY and CDR2 is FYNNEI. CDR3 size: 14 residues.

This clonotype was seen more than once but under ten times. The CDR3 DNA reads as TGCAGTGTCCGACAGATGAGCACTGAAGCTTTCTTT. Its protein is CSVRQMSTEAFF. The V and J genes are TRBV20-1 and TRBJ1-1, with a possible D match to TRBD1 (5 bases). CDR3 length: 12 amino acids. V lost 7 bases and J 4 bases, leaving 13 bases between the germline ends. Germline V lookup: CDR1 DFQATT, CDR2 SNEGSKA (reference sequence).

The chain has TRBV28 and TRBJ2-4, with D possibly matching TRBD2 (6 bases). Germline V CDR1 and CDR2: MDHEN, SYDVKM. The CDR3 sequence is 18 residues long. V was clipped by 2 bases and J by 0 bases, with 17 bases between them. The CDR3 bases are TGTGCCAGCAGTTTACCCCCGGGAGCCAATCTAGCCAAAAACATTCAGTACTTC. It translates to CASSLPPGANLAKNIQYF.

The sample holds many counts of this clonotype. The V call is TRBV7-2, the J call TRBJ2-5, with D unresolved. Germline V gene sequence: CDR1 SGHTA, CDR2 FQGNSA. V lost 5 bases and J 2 bases, leaving 9 bases between the germline ends. The CDR3 has 13 amino acids. CDR3 bases: TGTGCCAGCAGCCCCGGGCCTCAAGAGACCCAGTACTTC. Amino acid sequence: CASSPGPQETQYF.

This clonotype came up a few times. V and J are TRBV12-3 or TRBV12-4 and TRBJ2-7; TRBD2 aligns across 8 bases. This CDR3 comprises 15 residues. With V trimmed by 2 bases and J by 5 bases, 8 bases remained unmatched. CDR3 loop: CASSLYGTRDHEQYF. For the CDR3, the DNA is TGTGCCAGCAGTTTATACGGGACTAGAGACCACGAGCAGTACTTC.

The chain carries TRBV28 and TRBJ1-6; D unresolved. The CDR3 is 12 amino acids. Looked up from germline, CDR1 is MDHEN and CDR2 is SYDVKM. Trimming removed 8 bases at V and 6 bases at J, with 8 bases between. The CDR3 DNA reads as TGTGCCAGCGGGCGAGGTAATTCACCCCTCCACTTT. Protein: CASGRGNSPLHF.

This chain connects TRBV11-3 to TRBJ1-1; no clear D gene. CDR1 is SGHNT and CDR2 is YENEEA in the germline V gene. Trimming cost V 5 bases and J 4 bases, with 11 bases left between them. The CDR3 has 13 amino acids. CDR3 region: CASSHMRSTEAFF. CDR3 bases: TGTGCCAGCAGCCATATGAGGAGCACTGAAGCTTTCTTT.

This clonotype occurred many times. This chain connects TRBV20-1 to TRBJ2-1; TRBD2 agrees at 8 bases. This CDR3 comprises 14 residues. V gave up 1 base and J gave up 13 bases; unmatched junction bases: 12. Germline V gene data show CDR1 as DFQATT and CDR2 as SNEGSKA (reference sequence). The CDR3 region is CSARVSGGRQEQFF. The CDR3 region has the DNA TGCAGTGCTAGAGTATCGGGAGGGCGACAAGAACAGTTCTTC.

V gene TRBV27 combines with J gene TRBJ2-1; D is unresolved. CDR1 is MNHEY and CDR2 is SMNVEV in the germline V gene (reference sequence). The CDR3 contains 15 residues. Trimming left V 8 bases short and J 5 bases short, with 19 bases between. CDR3 residues: CASARRPQPNNEQFF. CDR3 nucleotide sequence: TGTGCCAGCGCCCGGAGACCTCAGCCCAACAATGAGCAGTTCTTC.

This clonotype has a count of ten or more. The chain recombines TRBV6-2 or TRBV6-3 with TRBJ1-1; a weak D match, TRBD1 (5 bases). Between the trimmed V and J ends, which lost 6 bases and 1 base, there was a span of 30 bases. This CDR3 has 20 amino acids. Germline CDR1 is MNHEY and CDR2 is SVGEGT. The CDR3 loop reads CASSPLRGVRRKSSNTEAFF. The DNA of the CDR3 is TGTGCCAGCAGCCCTCTAAGGGGAGTTAGGAGGAAGTCCTCGAACACTGAAGCTTTCTTT.